Listed below are T cell receptor beta chains from one sample, sequenced in a study of CD8+CD57+ T cells in acquired aplastic anemia. Each CDR3 protein is one row after TCRdb ran MiXCR on the reads. The table has about 220,000 distinct CDR3 sequences, about 37% seen once; the top ten hold 0.95% to 1.3%. Input material: sorted CD4+, CD8+, or CD8+CD57+ T cells (not recorded which) from PBMCs. The receptors were gathered from a human donor in good health, serving as a control. The CDR3 runs from the conserved cysteine through the conserved F or W. D genes are given only for firm matches. Clone size is shown for a subset of rows, as once, few, many or a class of expanded clone.

J: TRBJ2-3
V: TRBV6-1
D: NA
size: many
DNA: TGTGCCAGCAGGACAGAGACCATTAGCACAGATACGCAGTATTTT
CDR3: CASRTETISTDTQYF

J: TRBJ2-3
V: TRBV5-1
D: NA
size: many
DNA: TGCGCCAGCAGCCATCAGGGGCCAGATACGCAGTATTTT
CDR3: CASSHQGPDTQYF

J: TRBJ1-4
V: TRBV2
D: NA
size: NA
DNA: TGTGCCAGCAGTGAACGCCCCAGGGACAAACTGTTTTTT
CDR3: CASSERPRDKLFF

J: TRBJ1-1
V: TRBV5-1
D: NA
size: many
DNA: TGCGCCAGCAGCTTGAGAGAGAACACTGAAGCTTTCTTT
CDR3: CASSLRENTEAFF

J: TRBJ2-7
V: TRBV2
D: NA
size: few
DNA: TGTGCCAGCAGTTTCCAGGGGGGTTCCTACGAGCAGTACTTC
CDR3: CASSFQGGSYEQYF

J: TRBJ1-2
V: TRBV19
D: NA
size: many
DNA: TGTGCCAGTCTAAAAGACAGGCACTATGGCTACACCTTC
CDR3: CASLKDRHYGYTF

J: TRBJ2-1
V: TRBV20-1
D: TRBD1
size: many
DNA: TGCAGTGCTATCCCTGGGACAGGGGCCTACAATGAGCAGTTCTTC
CDR3: CSAIPGTGAYNEQFF

J: TRBJ2-7
V: TRBV24-1
D: TRBD1
size: once
DNA: TGTGCCACCAGTTTCCGGACAGGGCTGGGCGAGCAGTACTTC
CDR3: CATSFRTGLGEQYF

J: TRBJ1-2
V: TRBV10-3
D: NA
size: many
DNA: TGTGCCATCAGTGAGCGGTCCGGGGACTATGGCTACACCTTC
CDR3: CAISERSGDYGYTF

J: TRBJ2-1
V: TRBV7-2
D: TRBD2
size: NA
DNA: TGTGCCAGCAGCTTATCGCTAGCGGGATACAATGAGCAGTTCTTC
CDR3: CASSLSLAGYNEQFF

J: TRBJ2-2
V: TRBV19
D: NA
size: NA
DNA: TGTGCCAGTAACGATCTGGGTGGGTTGAGCACCGGGGAGCTGTTTTTT
CDR3: CASNDLGGLSTGELFF

J: TRBJ2-5
V: TRBV20-1
D: TRBD2
size: many
DNA: TGCAGTGCTTATAGCGGGGGAGAGACCCAGTACTTC
CDR3: CSAYSGGETQYF

J: TRBJ2-7
V: TRBV5-1
D: TRBD1
size: NA
DNA: TGCGCCAGCAGCGATGACGGGACAGTTTTATACGAGCAGTACTTC
CDR3: CASSDDGTVLYEQYF

J: TRBJ1-3
V: TRBV12-3/TRBV12-4
D: NA
size: few
DNA: TGTGCCAGTACCCCCACCAGAGGCAGCGGAAACACCATATATTTT
CDR3: CASTPTRGSGNTIYF

J: TRBJ1-5
V: TRBV12-3/TRBV12-4
D: NA
size: NA
DNA: TGTGCCAGCAGTTTTGGGGACAATCTTCAGCCCCAGCATTTT
CDR3: CASSFGDNLQPQHF

J: TRBJ1-6
V: TRBV7-9
D: NA
size: NA
DNA: TGTGCCACTTCACAGGACTCACCCCTCCACTTT
CDR3: CATSQDSPLHF

J: TRBJ1-2
V: TRBV7-9
D: NA
size: many
DNA: TGTGCCAGCAGCTCCGGGCACGGAGCTCGAGGCTACACCTTC
CDR3: CASSSGHGARGYTF

J: TRBJ1-6
V: TRBV30
D: TRBD1
size: many
DNA: TGTGCCTGGAGTGTGTTAGCACAGGGGGATCCACCCCTCCACTTT
CDR3: CAWSVLAQGDPPLHF

J: TRBJ1-1
V: TRBV5-1
D: NA
size: NA
DNA: TGCGCCAGCAGCTTGGGGTTGGGGACAAGACTCTTGAACACTGAAGCTTTCTTT
CDR3: CASSLGLGTRLLNTEAFF

J: TRBJ2-1
V: TRBV2
D: NA
size: many
DNA: TGTGCCAGCAGTGAAGTCTATGAGCAGTTCTTC
CDR3: CASSEVYEQFF

J: TRBJ2-1
V: TRBV5-6
D: NA
size: few
DNA: TGTGCCAGCAGCCTCAGCGCATCCTACAATGAGCAGTTCTTC
CDR3: CASSLSASYNEQFF

J: TRBJ2-3
V: TRBV19
D: TRBD2
size: many
DNA: TGTGCCAGTAGTATAGCGGGGGGTTCTGGGCGCACAGATACGCAGTATTTT
CDR3: CASSIAGGSGRTDTQYF